The T cell receptor (beta chain) under discussion was sequenced for a study of beta chain features in type 1 diabetes. The isolated RNA, all of it, was reverse transcribed, so expressed TCRB transcripts were what got sequenced. The data were produced by immunoSEQ multiplex PCR, yet TCRdb's version contains in-frame clones alone and is incomplete. The sample consists of 200,000 to 250,000 clones, approximately 14% of them appearing once. One heparinised draw of blood, averaging about 110 mL, came from each donor. Germline CDR1 is LNHDA and CDR2 is SQIVND (reference sequence). The CDR3 consists of 14 residues. With 6 bases removed from V and 1 base from J, the gap between germline ends came to 10 bases.

The chain joins TRBV19 to TRBJ2-4; maybe TRBD2 (5 bases). This TCR came from a middle-aged woman in good health. Material for sequencing was naive CD4+ T cells from blood. The CDR3 region is CASRLRGAKNIQYF. The DNA for the CDR3 is TGTGCCAGTAGATTAAGAGGGGCCAAAAACATTCAGTACTTC. The entire variable domain, with the rest obtained from reference TRBV19 and TRBJ2-4, is as follows: DGGITQSPKYLFRKEGQNVTLSCEQNLNHDAMYWYRQDPGQGLRLIYYSQIVNDFQKGDIAEGYSVSREKKESFPLTVTSAQKNPTAFYLCASRLRGAKNIQYFGAGTRLSVL.